These 14 T cell receptor beta chains were all obtained from the same sample, sequenced in a study of immune evolution from preneoplasia to lung adenocarcinoma. Profiled with immunoSEQ multiplex PCR; TCRdb holds only in-frame clones, not every one. Here the sample spans 35,000 to 40,000 clones, 74% being singletons. Sequences were obtained from FFPE invasive lung adenocarcinoma tissue. These receptors originate from a person in their 60s with lung adenocarcinoma.

This clone was observed once. Since no conserved phenylalanine or tryptophan closes the CDR3, a read error is the likely cause. Because the CDR3's place on the DNA is in doubt, the DNA is left out and the CDR3 is given as listed by TCRdb. CDR3: CASSKVNTS. This chain links TRBV21-1 with TRBJ2-7; the D segment call TRBD1 is taken from the table without a DNA check. TRBV21-1 is a recognized pseudogene. The CDR3 sequence runs 9 residues, both termini included.

V is TRBV18 and J is TRBJ2-5; D is undetermined. Germline CDR1 and CDR2: KGHSH and LQKENI. The CDR3 is made up of 11 amino acids. V gave up 4 bases and J gave up 2 bases, with 2 bases separating them. Written as DNA, the CDR3 is TGTGCCAGCTCACGGCAAGAGACCCAGTACTTC. It is translated as CASSRQETQYF. Full variable domain (missing parts from reference TRBV18 and TRBJ2-5): NAGVMQNPRHLVRRRGQEARLRCSPMKGHSHVYWYRQLPEEGLKFMVYLQKENIIDESGMPKERFSAEFPKEGPSILRIQQVVRGDSAAYFCASSRQETQYFGPGTRLLVL.

This sequence joins TRBV28 and TRBJ1-1; 7 bases map to TRBD1. The CDR3 extends over 11 amino acids. The ends lost 6 bases at V and 8 bases at J; junction bases unmatched: 3. In germline, CDR1 is MDHEN, CDR2 SYDVKM. The CDR3 region has the DNA TGTGCCAGCAGCCAGGACAGGGAAGCTTTCTTT. The encoded protein is CASSQDREAFF.

The rearrangement uses TRBV14 and TRBJ2-5; TRBD1 is a possible D gene (5 bases). The V and J ends lost 1 base and 1 base respectively, with 13 bases between them. CDR3 length: 16 amino acids. Germline V gene sequence: CDR1 SGHDN, CDR2 FVKESK. The CDR3 spells CASSQGGQGPQETQYF. The CDR3 coding sequence is TGTGCCAGCAGCCAAGGTGGGCAGGGCCCCCAAGAGACCCAGTACTTC.

The V call is TRBV19, the J call TRBJ1-4; no clear D. Trimming took 3 bases from V and 5 from J, leaving 10 bases between them. CDR1 and CDR2 (germline): LNHDA, SQIVND (reference sequence). The CDR3 length is 14 residues. DNA of the CDR3: TGTGCCAGTAGTATCCCTGGGTTAAATGAAAAACTGTTTTTT. Residues: CASSIPGLNEKLFF.

This clone was observed a few times. The CDR3 protein is CASSPGGRGEKLFF. The CDR3 DNA reads TGTGCCAGCAGCCCGGGGGGGCGGGGTGAAAAACTGTTTTTT. The chain has TRBV7-2 and TRBJ1-4, with a weak D call TRBD1 (6 bases). V was pared by 5 bases and J by 7 bases, with 14 bases between. CDR3 length: 14 residues. CDR1 is SGHTA, CDR2 FQGNSA, per germline.

The chain carries TRBV15 and TRBJ2-1; D gene unclear. This CDR3 has 13 residues. Germline V gene sequence: CDR1 LNHNV, CDR2 YYDKDF (reference sequence). The V gene lost 5 bases and the J gene lost 5 bases, with 10 bases spanning the gap. CDR3 residues: CATSLDRNNEQFF. CDR3 DNA sequence: TGTGCCACCAGCCTGGACCGGAACAATGAGCAGTTCTTC.

This clone was found a few times. The chain carries TRBV19 and TRBJ1-2; no definite D call. Germline loops: CDR1 LNHDA, CDR2 SQIVND (reference sequence). The V end was cut by 6 bases, the J end by 8 bases, with 13 bases between. The CDR3 is made up of 12 amino acids. The CDR3 sequence is CASSQTVGGYTF. CDR3 DNA: TGTGCCAGTAGCCAGACCGTAGGGGGCTACACCTTC.

This rearrangement joins TRBV2 to TRBJ1-1; D is unclear. This CDR3 has 13 amino acids. Germline V lookup: CDR1 SNHLY, CDR2 FYNNEI. Trimming removed 7 bases at V and 2 bases at J, with 11 bases between. The CDR3 coding sequence is TGTGCCAGCACCGACTCCGGTAACACTGAAGCTTTCTTT. This codes for CASTDSGNTEAFF.

In its sample, this clone ranks as medium-sized. This rearrangement joins TRBV2 to TRBJ1-1, with 8 positions matching TRBD1. Trimming cost V 3 bases and J 7 bases; bases outside gene matches: 7. This CDR3 contains 14 residues. Germline CDR1 reads SNHLY; CDR2 reads FYNNEI. CDR3 DNA sequence: TGTGCCAGCAGTGACAACAGGGGGATGAGTGAAGCTTTCTTT. Residues: CASSDNRGMSEAFF.

V is TRBV11-2 and J is TRBJ2-5; 10 bases agree with TRBD2. CDR3 length: 16 amino acids. J was trimmed by 4 bases and V by 6 bases; bases with no gene match: 11. Germline V gives CDR1 SGHAT, CDR2 FQNNGV. CDR3 sequence: CASSPDSGRELETQYF. Here the CDR3 DNA reads TGTGCCAGCAGTCCAGACAGCGGGAGGGAACTAGAGACCCAGTACTTC. Looking up the rest from reference TRBV11-2 and TRBJ2-5 gives the full variable domain: EAGVAQSPRYKIIEKRQSVAFWCNPISGHATLYWYQQILGQGPKLLIQFQNNGVVDDSQLPKDRFSAERLKGVDSTLKIQPAKLEDSAVYLCASSPDSGRELETQYFGPGTRLLVL.

This chain links TRBV7-9 with TRBJ2-7, with 9 positions matching TRBD1. The CDR3 length is 16 residues. Losses at the gene ends were 3 bases for V and 0 bases for J; bases not matched to a gene: 6. Germline V lookup: CDR1 SEHNR, CDR2 FQNEAQ (reference sequence). The CDR3 DNA follows: TGTGCCAGCAGCTTGTCACGGACAGGGGTCTCCTACGAGCAGTACTTC. Amino acids: CASSLSRTGVSYEQYF.

The chain links TRBV6-6 to TRBJ2-5; the D gene is possibly TRBD2 (6 bases). This CDR3 spans 14 amino acids. From germline, CDR1 is MNHNY and CDR2 SVGAGI (reference sequence). Trimming left V 3 bases short and J 5 bases short, with 13 bases between. The CDR3 sequence: CASSYLLAQETQYF. As DNA, the CDR3 is TGTGCCAGCAGTTATCTCCTAGCGCAGGAGACCCAGTACTTC.

The chain combines TRBV27 with TRBJ1-5; TRBD1 aligns across 8 bases. The CDR3 has 15 amino acids. Germline loops: CDR1 MNHEY, CDR2 SMNVEV (reference sequence). Trimming cost V 4 bases and J 5 bases; bases outside gene matches: 7. Here the CDR3 reads CASSSRGRGDQPQHF. CDR3 coding DNA: TGTGCCAGCAGTTCCAGGGGGCGCGGCGATCAGCCCCAGCATTTT.